This T cell receptor beta chain was captured by sequencing in a study of early stage breast cancer tumors. This clone was observed once. Each sample had two DNA replicates, 0.5 ug blood or roughly 1.4 ug tissue. Profiled with immunoSEQ multiplex PCR; TCRdb holds only in-frame clones, not every one. The sample shows some 14,000 clones, about 80% of them seen only once. The length of the CDR3 is 19 residues. The V gene lost 1 base and the J gene lost 5 bases, with 26 bases spanning the gap. CDR1 LGHNA and CDR2 YSLEER come from the germline V gene. The rearrangement joins TRBV4-3 to TRBJ2-5; possible D gene TRBD2, 6 bases. Sequencing was carried out using normal breast tissue next to the tumor. The sequence came from a person aged 45-60 years with breast cancer. The CDR3 region has the DNA TGCGCCAGCAGCCAAGTCAACCTTCTAAGGGAGTCCGGAGGGGAGACCCAGTACTTC. It yields the protein CASSQVNLLRESGGETQYF.